Following are 22 T cell receptor beta chains from one sample sequenced in a study of Tregs in tolerant kidney transplant recipients. This table comes from immunoSEQ multiplex PCR, and its TCRdb copy is limited to in-frame clones, with some not included. The repertoire includes 120,000 or so clones, around nine tenths of them detected once, and roughly 0.63% sits in the top ten. The sequenced sample was CD4+ T cells from blood. Receptors originate from a human donor in good health.

The CDR3 is CASSPRGRRGIETQYF. The CDR3 DNA reads as TGTGCCAGCTCACCGAGAGGTCGCCGGGGGATAGAGACCCAGTACTTC. The chain links TRBV18 to TRBJ2-5, with D maybe TRBD2 (6 bases). Germline V gives CDR1 KGHSH, CDR2 LQKENI. The V end was cut by 3 bases, the J end by 4 bases, with 18 bases between. CDR3 length: 16 residues. The whole variable domain, remainder taken from reference TRBV18 and TRBJ2-5, is NAGVMQNPRHLVRRRGQEARLRCSPMKGHSHVYWYRQLPEEGLKFMVYLQKENIIDESGMPKERFSAEFPKEGPSILRIQQVVRGDSAAYFCASSPRGRRGIETQYFGPGTRLLVL.

The chain employs TRBV6-6 and TRBJ2-2; TRBD1 matches 9 bases. This CDR3 contains 14 residues. Germline trimming cut 8 bases from V and 4 bases from J; bases unmatched to any gene: 5. CDR1 is MNHNY, CDR2 SVGAGI, per germline (reference sequence). This CDR3 reads CASFTGGSTGELFF. CDR3 nucleotide sequence: TGTGCCAGCTTTACAGGGGGCTCCACCGGGGAGCTGTTTTTT.

The chain couples TRBV7-9 to TRBJ2-7; 10 bases are a match to TRBD2. The CDR3 loop spans 15 amino acids. Germline assignment: CDR1 SEHNR and CDR2 FQNEAQ (reference sequence). Trimming removed 4 bases from V and 3 bases from J; junction bases left unmatched: 6. This CDR3 reads CASSSTSGKLYEQYF. The CDR3 bases are TGTGCCAGCAGCTCCACTAGCGGGAAGCTCTACGAGCAGTACTTC.

The V gene is TRBV4-1, the J gene TRBJ2-4; TRBD1 matches 8 bases. The CDR3 length is 14 residues. Germline-derived CDR1 and CDR2 are MGHRA and YSYEKL. CDR3 in amino acids: CPRTGTWTKNIQYF. DNA for the CDR3: TGCCCCCGGACAGGGACTTGGACCAAAAACATTCAGTACTTC.

V and J are TRBV7-8 and TRBJ1-5; D is unclear. CDR1 SGHVS and CDR2 FQNEAQ come from the germline V gene. The V end lost 2 bases, the J end lost 6 bases, and 17 bases lay between the germline ends. This CDR3 is built from 16 residues. The CDR3 loop is CASSLSIGYSVQPQHF. CDR3 bases: TGTGCCAGCAGCTTAAGTATAGGATATTCAGTTCAGCCCCAGCATTTT.

To note about this clone: This sample also contains other DNA sequences that code for the same CDR3. CDR3 residues: CASSLEGQETQYF. CDR3 DNA sequence: TGCGCCAGCAGCTTGGAAGGCCAAGAGACCCAGTACTTC. The chain recombines TRBV5-1 with TRBJ2-5; no clear D. CDR3 length equals 13 residues. Germline CDR1 reads SGHRS; CDR2 reads YFSETQ. Trimming shortened V by 0 bases and J by 1 base, and 4 bases separated the two germline ends.

J is TRBJ2-7 and V is TRBV6-5, with D possibly matching TRBD1 (5 bases). CDR1 MNHEY and CDR2 SVGAGI come from the germline V gene. The CDR3 covers 12 residues. The ends were cut back, 7 bases at V and 0 bases at J, with 7 bases in the middle. CDR3 sequence reads: CASIQASYEQYF. The CDR3, as DNA: TGTGCCAGCATACAGGCCTCCTACGAGCAGTACTTC.

This chain joins TRBV18 and TRBJ2-2, with 7 bases matching TRBD1. This CDR3 comprises 16 residues. CDR1 and CDR2 from the germline V gene are KGHSH and LQKENI. V dropped 0 bases and J dropped 3; count of bases not matched to a gene: 4. The CDR3 loop reads CASSPPIDRDTGELFF. The CDR3 nucleotides read TGTGCCAGCTCACCACCCATAGACAGGGACACCGGGGAGCTGTTTTTT.

The chain is built from TRBV5-6 and TRBJ1-2; perhaps TRBD1 as D (5 bases). The germline gives CDR1 SGHDT, CDR2 YYEEEE. The CDR3 extends over 13 amino acids. The V end was cut by 1 base, the J end by 5 bases, with 9 bases between. The CDR3 coding sequence is TGTGCCAGCAGCTTGAGGGACGGGTATGGCTACACCTTC. It is translated as CASSLRDGYGYTF. The full variable domain, with the rest looked up from reference TRBV5-6 and TRBJ1-2, is DAGVTQSPTHLIKTRGQQVTLRCSPKSGHDTVSWYQQALGQGPQFIFQYYEEEERQRGNFPDRFSGHQFPNYSSELNVNALLLGDSALYLCASSLRDGYGYTFGSGTRLTVV.

The chain employs TRBV7-9 and TRBJ2-5; D not resolved. Trimming removed 5 bases from V and 5 bases from J, with 12 bases in between. Looked up from germline, CDR1 is SEHNR and CDR2 is FQNEAQ (reference sequence). This CDR3 is built from 13 residues. The CDR3 nucleotides are TGTGCCAGCAGCCTCACGTATGGCGAGACCCAGTACTTC. It translates to CASSLTYGETQYF. Combining the CDR3 with reference TRBV7-9 and TRBJ2-5 gives the whole variable domain DTGVSQNPRHKITKRGQNVTFRCDPISEHNRLYWYRQTLGQGPEFLTYFQNEAQLEKSRLLSDRFSAERPKGSFSTLEIQRTEQGDSAMYLCASSLTYGETQYFGPGTRLLVL.

The gene calls are TRBV2 and TRBJ1-2; 7 bases are shared with TRBD1. The ends lost 8 bases at V and 5 bases at J; junction bases unmatched: 5. The CDR3 totals 12 residues. The germline gives CDR1 SNHLY, CDR2 FYNNEI. The CDR3 region is CASSGQRYGYTF. The CDR3 DNA is TGTGCCAGCTCGGGACAGCGTTATGGCTACACCTTC.

The V gene is TRBV9, the J gene TRBJ2-3; tentatively, D is TRBD1 or TRBD2 (5 bases each). V was pared by 1 base and J by 0 bases, with 12 bases between. Per the germline V gene, CDR1 is SGDLS and CDR2 is YYNGEE. There are 16 residues in the CDR3. CDR3 region: CASSVLPGRSTDTQYF. CDR3 DNA sequence: TGTGCCAGCAGCGTATTACCGGGGCGAAGCACAGATACGCAGTATTTT.

The chain's CDR3 is CASSPGYNQPQHF. The CDR3 DNA reads TGTGCCAGCAGTCCAGGGTACAATCAGCCCCAGCATTTT. The chain employs TRBV27 and TRBJ1-5; TRBD1 is a possible D gene (5 bases). This CDR3 contains 13 residues. Trimming took 5 bases from V and 3 from J, leaving 8 bases between them. Germline CDR1 reads MNHEY; CDR2 reads SMNVEV (reference sequence).

This rearrangement joins TRBV5-8 to TRBJ2-3; D is unclear. Germline V gives CDR1 SGHTS, CDR2 YDEGEE. V lost 0 bases, J lost 2 bases, and 10 bases lay in between. The length of the CDR3 is 15 residues. CDR3 protein: CASSLVSPLTDTQYF. CDR3 DNA: TGTGCCAGCAGCTTGGTCTCCCCGCTCACAGATACGCAGTATTTT.

CDR3 residues: CASSEGTGAPEKLFF. CDR3 DNA sequence: TGTGCCAGCAGTGAAGGGACAGGAGCTCCTGAAAAACTGTTTTTT. The chain couples TRBV2 to TRBJ1-4, with 7 positions matching TRBD1. Trimming took 1 base from V and 7 from J; bases not matched to a gene: 6. The CDR3 runs 15 residues. CDR1 is SNHLY, CDR2 FYNNEI, per germline.

This clone turned up a few times. The gene calls are TRBV19 and TRBJ1-1; possible D gene TRBD1, 6 bases. Germline values: CDR1 LNHDA, CDR2 SQIVND (reference sequence). The V end was cut by 4 bases, the J end by 4 bases, with 10 bases between. The CDR3 consists of 13 residues. The CDR3 loop reads CASSNREGTEAFF. CDR3 nucleotides: TGTGCCAGTAGTAACAGGGAGGGCACTGAAGCTTTCTTT.

The chain links TRBV20-1 to TRBJ1-1; no reliable D call. Germline V CDR1 and CDR2: DFQATT, SNEGSKA (reference sequence). Trimming removed 6 bases at V and 10 bases at J, with 15 bases between. The CDR3 covers 11 residues. The CDR3 reads CSALDFTVAFF. The CDR3 bases are TGCAGTGCGTTGGACTTTACGGTAGCTTTCTTT.

This chain connects TRBV5-1 to TRBJ2-3; 8 nucleotides match TRBD2. The CDR3 covers 16 residues. Germline CDR1 is SGHRS and CDR2 is YFSETQ. Losses at the gene ends were 4 bases for V and 4 bases for J; bases not matched to a gene: 11. DNA of the CDR3: TGCGCCAGCAGCGGATCAGCGGGAGAAGAGGCAGATACGCAGTATTTT. It translates to CASSGSAGEEADTQYF.

The chain carries TRBV4-1 and TRBJ1-3, with no clear D. V was cut by 5 bases and J by 0 bases, with 11 bases left in between. CDR1 is MGHRA, CDR2 YSYEKL, per germline. The CDR3 length is 15 residues. This CDR3 reads CASSFRPPSGNTIYF. CDR3 DNA: TGCGCCAGCAGCTTTCGACCACCCTCTGGAAACACCATATATTTT.

This sequence joins TRBV18 and TRBJ2-3; 15 bases match TRBD2. The V segment lost 4 bases and the J segment 3 bases; nucleotides outside the gene matches: 17. Germline-derived CDR1 and CDR2 are KGHSH and LQKENI. This CDR3 is built from 21 residues. The CDR3 DNA reads TGTGCCAGCTCACTAACCCTTCGGACTAGCGGGGGGGCGATTCGAACAGATACGCAGTATTTT. This encodes CASSLTLRTSGGAIRTDTQYF.

This clone was seen just once. The genes are TRBV11-2 and TRBJ2-1; maybe TRBD2 (7 bases). Deletions cut 2 bases from V and 15 bases from J, with 14 bases between. Germline CDR1 reads SGHAT; CDR2 reads FQNNGV. This CDR3 is built from 12 residues. The chain's CDR3 is CASSLLGGGPFF. As DNA, the CDR3 is TGTGCCAGCAGCTTACTAGGGGGGGGTCCGTTCTTC.

This chain connects TRBV4-2 to TRBJ2-3; D is possibly TRBD1 or TRBD2 (5 bases each). The germline V gene encodes CDR1 LGHNA and CDR2 YNFKEQ. The V end was cut by 1 base, the J end by 0 bases, with 11 bases between. There are 16 residues in the CDR3. The CDR3 protein is CASSQAPGRSTDTQYF. In DNA, the CDR3 is TGTGCCAGCAGCCAAGCCCCGGGACGCAGCACAGATACGCAGTATTTT.